The 8 T cell receptor beta chains listed next were all sequenced from one sample in a study of cytomegalovirus exposure and HLA in healthy donors. The PCR ran on 60 Vbeta and 13 Jbeta primers. Clones were read by immunoSEQ multiplex PCR, and TCRdb kept only the in-frame ones, dropping some. Recorded for this sample: 100,000 to 150,000 clones. Sequenced sample: PBMCs. These TCRs come from a man aged 25-45 years in good health and CMV-seronegative.

V is TRBV4-2 and J is TRBJ2-1; D remains unclear. Germline V gene data show CDR1 as LGHNA and CDR2 as YNFKEQ. This CDR3 comprises 15 residues. V was trimmed by 6 bases and J by 0 bases, leaving 12 bases between them. The CDR3 DNA sequence: TGTGCCAGCAGTCTCGTCCCCAGCTCCTACAATGAGCAGTTCTTC. This codes for CASSLVPSSYNEQFF.

The chain joins TRBV5-1 to TRBJ2-5; D is unclear. V was trimmed by 6 bases and J by 4 bases, leaving 13 bases between them. From germline, CDR1 is SGHRS and CDR2 YFSETQ. This CDR3 is 13 amino acids long. The CDR3 spells CASTSIIGETQYF. The DNA of the CDR3 is TGCGCCAGCACGTCCATCATCGGAGAGACCCAGTACTTC.

The J gene is TRBJ2-2, the V gene TRBV7-3; no definite D call. Between the trimmed V and J ends, which lost 5 bases and 6 bases, there was a span of 7 bases. This CDR3 is built from 12 residues. From germline, CDR1 is SGHTA and CDR2 FQGTGA. Here the CDR3 DNA reads TGTGCCAGCAGCAGAGTGTCCGGGGAGCTGTTTTTT. Residues: CASSRVSGELFF.

This chain connects TRBV16 to TRBJ2-7; D may be TRBD2 (5 bases). CDR3 length: 14 residues. V was pared by 4 bases and J by 0 bases, with 10 bases between. Germline V gene data show CDR1 as KGHSY and CDR2 as FQNENV. CDR3 sequence: CASSPVGVSYEQYF. CDR3 DNA: TGTGCCAGCAGCCCCGTCGGGGTCTCCTACGAGCAGTACTTC.

This chain joins TRBV6-5 and TRBJ2-5; D is ambiguous. CDR1 is MNHEY and CDR2 is SVGAGI in the germline V gene. CDR3 length equals 13 residues. Trimming pared 5 bases from V and 5 bases from J, leaving 12 bases between. The CDR3 spells CASSSLPSETQYF. The CDR3, as DNA: TGTGCCAGCAGTAGCTTGCCGTCGGAGACCCAGTACTTC.

This chain connects TRBV6-1 to TRBJ2-6; tentatively, D is TRBD2 (5 bases). The CDR3 totals 15 residues. Germline V lookup: CDR1 MNHNS, CDR2 SASEGT. The V end lost 7 bases, the J end lost 1 base, and 11 bases lay between the germline ends. CDR3 amino acids: CASIDRGSGANVLTF. The CDR3 DNA sequence: TGTGCCAGCATAGATAGAGGGTCTGGGGCCAACGTCCTGACTTTC.

This chain connects TRBV30 to TRBJ1-5, with 7 nucleotides matching TRBD1. The CDR3 contains 13 residues. V shed 1 base and J 5 bases; nucleotides not matched to a gene: 2. Germline CDR1 reads GTSNPN; CDR2 reads SVGIG (reference sequence). Here the CDR3 DNA reads TGTGCCTGGAGTGGACAGGGTCATCAGCCCCAGCATTTT. Translation: CAWSGQGHQPQHF.

J is TRBJ1-5 and V is TRBV4-1; 9 positions agree with TRBD1. Trimming removed 1 base from V and 6 bases from J; junction bases left unmatched: 7. The CDR3 sequence is 16 residues long. The V gene's germline CDR1 is MGHRA and CDR2 YSYEKL. CDR3 nucleotides: TGCGCCAGCAGCCAAGTTTGGACAGGGGATGGTCAGCCCCAGCATTTT. Translated, it gives CASSQVWTGDGQPQHF.